These 24 T cell receptor beta chains were all obtained from the same sample, sequenced in a study of T cell repertoires in cytomegalovirus infection. For these receptors, no antigen is known. TCRdb reprocessed the reads with MiXCR, giving one entry per CDR3 protein. Of roughly 200,000 distinct CDR3 sequences listed, approximately 40% are singletons. The starting material was CD8+ T cells from cultured PBMCs, obtained from culture after CMV antigen stimulation. The receptors stem from a human donor in good health (CMV status not recorded). Some clones in this sample may be carry-over from other donors' samples.

The chain combines TRBV12-5 with TRBJ2-1; the D is unclear. Germline V gene lookup returns CDR1 LGHNT and CDR2 FRNRAP. Between the trimmed V and J ends, which lost 7 bases and 0 bases, there was a span of 13 bases. This CDR3 region has 15 residues. In DNA, the CDR3 is TGTGCTAGTGACACGGGTTTCAGCTCCTACAATGAGCAGTTCTTC. This sequence encodes CASDTGFSSYNEQFF. The entire variable domain, with the rest obtained from reference TRBV12-5 and TRBJ2-1, is as follows: DARVTQTPRHKVTEMGQEVTMRCQPILGHNTVFWYRQTMMQGLELLAYFRNRAPLDDSGMPKDRFSAEMPDATLATLKIQPSEPRDSAVYFCASDTGFSSYNEQFFGPGTRLTVL.

This clonotype was seen a handful of times. The chain combines TRBV12-3 or TRBV12-4 with TRBJ2-2, with 9 bases identical to TRBD2. The V gene end was trimmed by 10 bases and the J gene end by 7 bases; junction bases not matched to a gene: 16. This CDR3 contains 16 residues. The chain's CDR3 is CATCLLSGSLGGELFF. The CDR3 coding sequence is TGTGCCACTTGCCTCCTTAGCGGGAGCCTAGGCGGGGAGCTGTTTTTT.

The chain is built from TRBV7-2 and TRBJ2-1; 8 positions agree with TRBD2. The V gene end was trimmed by 8 bases and the J gene end by 3 bases; junction bases not matched to a gene: 6. The CDR3 runs 14 residues. Germline CDR1 is SGHTA and CDR2 is FQGNSA. In DNA form, the CDR3 reads TGTGCCAGCCTCATAGCGGGGAACTACAATGAGCAGTTCTTC. It codes for CASLIAGNYNEQFF.

This clonotype appeared a few times. V and J are TRBV7-4 and TRBJ1-1; 9 bases align to TRBD1. The trim removed 6 bases at V and 1 base at J, leaving 6 bases unmatched. The CDR3 is 15 amino acids. Germline assignment: CDR1 SGHVT and CDR2 SQSDAQ. The CDR3 region has the DNA TGTGCCAGCAGACTCAACAGGGGGCGGAACACTGAAGCTTTCTTT. Protein sequence: CASRLNRGRNTEAFF. The whole variable domain, filled in from reference TRBV7-4 and TRBJ1-1, reads GAGVSQSPRYKVAKRGRDVALRCDSISGHVTLYWYRQTLGQGSEVLTYSQSDAQRDKSGRPSGRFSAERPERSVSTLKIQRTEQGDSAVYLCASRLNRGRNTEAFFGQGTRLTVV.

Only a few counts were recorded for this clonotype. The chain couples TRBV28 to TRBJ2-1; D is possibly TRBD1 (6 bases). Germline CDR1 MDHEN, CDR2 SYDVKM. This CDR3 is 16 amino acids long. V lost 8 bases to trimming and J lost 0 bases, with 17 bases between them. The CDR3 loop reads CASSKRTVSSYNEQFF. CDR3 nucleotides: TGTGCCAGCTCCAAACGGACAGTCAGCTCCTACAATGAGCAGTTCTTC. Together with reference TRBV28 and TRBJ2-1, the CDR3 gives the full variable domain: DVKVTQSSRYLVKRTGEKVFLECVQDMDHENMFWYRQDPGLGLRLIYFSYDVKMKEKGDIPEGYSVSREKKERFSLILESASTNQTSMYLCASSKRTVSSYNEQFFGPGTRLTVL.

This clonotype was seen only a few times. The chain is built from TRBV28 and TRBJ1-4, with TRBD1 matching over 8 bases. V was pared by 5 bases and J by 7 bases, with 6 bases of the junction left unmatched. Per the germline V gene, CDR1 is MDHEN and CDR2 is SYDVKM. This CDR3 is built from 14 residues. The chain's CDR3 is CASSPDRVGEKLFF. The CDR3 DNA follows: TGTGCCAGCAGTCCGGACAGGGTCGGTGAAAAACTGTTTTTT.

J is TRBJ2-5 and V is TRBV6-6; 12 bases map to TRBD2. CDR1 is MNHNY, CDR2 SVGAGI, per germline (reference sequence). CDR3 length: 16 residues. Trimming cost V 2 bases and J 3 bases; bases outside gene matches: 4. CDR3 DNA: TGTGCCAGCAGTTACACTAGCGGGAGGTCTGAAGAGACCCAGTACTTC. Residues: CASSYTSGRSEETQYF.

Comment on this clonotype: A much bigger clone sits one base away, suggesting this may be a read error. CDR3 residues: CASSSGLAEYNEQFF. The DNA for the CDR3 is TGTGCCAGCAGCTCGGGACTAGCGGAGTACAATGAGCAGTTCTTC. V and J are TRBV7-3 and TRBJ2-1; the match to TRBD2 covers 11 bases. Germline V lookup: CDR1 SGHTA, CDR2 FQGTGA. This CDR3 is 15 amino acids long. Trimming took 4 bases from V and 4 from J; bases not matched to a gene: 3.

This clonotype was seen only a few times. The rearrangement joins TRBV12-3 or TRBV12-4 to TRBJ2-7; 9 positions agree with TRBD2. With V trimmed by 3 bases and J by 3 bases, 3 bases remained unmatched. The CDR3 length is 14 residues. For the CDR3, the DNA is TGTGCCAGCAGTTTTACTAGCGGGCACTACGAGCAGTACTTC. Amino acid sequence: CASSFTSGHYEQYF.

This chain uses TRBV12-3 or TRBV12-4 with TRBJ2-1; 13 bases agree with TRBD2. The CDR3 has 15 amino acids. Trimming cost V 5 bases and J 4 bases; bases outside gene matches: 2. CDR3 loop: CASSGTSGVYNEQFF. The DNA for the CDR3 is TGTGCCAGCAGTGGGACTAGCGGGGTATACAATGAGCAGTTCTTC.

The J gene is TRBJ1-1, the V gene TRBV12-3 or TRBV12-4; 9 nucleotides match TRBD1. V lost 6 bases and J lost 4; bases outside the gene matches: 6. This CDR3 has 14 residues. CDR3 in amino acids: CASRDRGVGTEAFF. DNA for the CDR3: TGTGCCAGCAGGGACAGGGGAGTGGGCACTGAAGCTTTCTTT.

In its sample, this clonotype was seen a few times. The genes are TRBV28 and TRBJ1-5; D is undetermined. Germline V gives CDR1 MDHEN, CDR2 SYDVKM. The CDR3 covers 12 residues. V was trimmed by 5 bases and J by 4 bases, leaving 6 bases between them. The CDR3 coding sequence is TGTGCCAGCAGTCCGCGGAATCAGCCCCAGCATTTT. Translated, it gives CASSPRNQPQHF.

For this clonotype: One end of the junction is discordant with germline, which a read error may explain. V is TRBV11-1 and J is TRBJ2-3; D may be TRBD1 (5 bases). The CDR3 extends over 16 amino acids. The germline V gene has CDR1 SGHAT and CDR2 FQDESV (reference sequence). Written as DNA, the CDR3 is TGTGCAAGCAGATCAAAAAGAGACAGACGAACAGATACTCAGTATTTT. As protein: CASRSKRDRRTDTQYF.

J is TRBJ2-2 and V is TRBV7-8; tentative D call: TRBD2 (5 bases). The CDR3 is 13 residues long. The V gene lost 5 bases and the J gene lost 9 bases, with 13 bases spanning the gap. Germline V lookup: CDR1 SGHVS, CDR2 FQNEAQ. This chain's CDR3 is CASSLVRGWELFF. The CDR3 DNA reads TGTGCCAGCAGCCTAGTTAGAGGGTGGGAGCTGTTTTTT. Complete variable domain (other parts from reference TRBV7-8 and TRBJ2-2): GAGVSQSPRYKVAKRGQDVALRCDPISGHVSLFWYQQALGQGPEFLTYFQNEAQLDKSGLPSDRFFAERPEGSVSTLKIQRTQQEDSAVYLCASSLVRGWELFFGEGSRLTVL.

The chain joins TRBV12-3 or TRBV12-4 to TRBJ2-3; 8 bases are shared with TRBD2. This CDR3 is built from 18 residues. Germline trimming cut 5 bases from V and 0 bases from J; bases unmatched to any gene: 13. This CDR3 is CASSLSGASGLSTDTQYF. The CDR3 DNA sequence: TGTGCCAGCAGTCTCTCAGGGGCTAGCGGGCTTAGCACAGATACGCAGTATTTT.

This clonotype has only a few counts. The gene calls are TRBV27 and TRBJ2-7, with D tentatively TRBD1 or TRBD2 (5 bases each). This CDR3 is built from 13 residues. Trimming shortened V by 10 bases and J by 5 bases, and 18 bases separated the two germline ends. From germline, CDR1 is MNHEY and CDR2 SMNVEV (reference sequence). In nucleotides, the CDR3 is TGTGCCATCGGCGGGCCCCGAGGGGACGAGCAGTACTTC. Translated: CAIGGPRGDEQYF.

This clonotype has more than one count but fewer than ten. J is TRBJ2-7 and V is TRBV7-2; weak D call: TRBD1 (6 bases). This CDR3 comprises 16 residues. Germline V lookup: CDR1 SGHTA, CDR2 FQGNSA. V lost 1 base and J lost 0, with 13 bases in between. The CDR3 loop reads CASSLEVDSSSYEQYF. CDR3 bases: TGTGCCAGCAGCTTAGAGGTGGACAGTTCCTCCTACGAGCAGTACTTC.

This clonotype was seen a few times. This rearrangement joins TRBV5-8 to TRBJ1-1; 10 nucleotides match TRBD1. The V gene end was trimmed by 4 bases and the J gene end by 1 base; junction bases not matched to a gene: 7. This CDR3 region has 16 residues. The germline V gene has CDR1 SGHTS and CDR2 YDEGEE. CDR3 loop: CASSPWGTGENTEAFF. In DNA form, the CDR3 reads TGTGCCAGCAGCCCATGGGGGACAGGGGAGAACACTGAAGCTTTCTTT.

Details on this clonotype: It may be a read error: a sequence one base away is much more abundant. The chain links TRBV7-9 to TRBJ2-3; no definite D call. CDR3 length: 12 residues. Per the germline V gene, CDR1 is SEHNR and CDR2 is FQNEAQ (reference sequence). The CDR3 sequence: CASSSRTDTRYF. Written as DNA, the CDR3 is TGTGCCAGCAGCTCGCGCACAGATACGCGGTATTTT. The full variable domain, its missing parts supplied by reference TRBV7-9 and TRBJ2-3, is DTGVSQNPRHKITKRGQNVTFRCDPISEHNRLYWYRQTLGQGPEFLTYFQNEAQLEKSRLLSDRFSAERPKGSFSTLEIQRTEQGDSAMYLCASSSRTDTRYFGPGTRLTVL.

The table lists this clonotype with many counts. The rearrangement uses TRBV6-1 and TRBJ1-5; D is possibly TRBD1 (5 bases). With 3 bases removed from V and 9 bases from J, the gap between germline ends came to 12 bases. Per the germline V gene, CDR1 is MNHNS and CDR2 is SASEGT. The CDR3 loop spans 13 amino acids. CDR3 DNA sequence: TGTGCCAGCAGTGATGCCGTGGGGGGGCCCCAGCATTTT. Translated, it gives CASSDAVGGPQHF.

This clonotype was seen a handful of times. The chain employs TRBV6-5 and TRBJ1-1; D remains unclear. CDR3 length: 11 amino acids. Between the trimmed V and J ends, which lost 3 bases and 8 bases, there was a span of 7 bases. Germline lookup yields CDR1 MNHEY and CDR2 SVGAGI. In DNA, the CDR3 is TGTGCCAGCAGTTATGGTCAGGAAGCTTTCTTT. Its protein is CASSYGQEAFF.

This clonotype has at least ten counts. The V call is TRBV6-1, the J call TRBJ2-7; D not certain. Germline lookup yields CDR1 MNHNS and CDR2 SASEGT. The V end lost 4 bases, the J end lost 5 bases, and 15 bases lay between the germline ends. The CDR3 runs to 14 residues. Here the CDR3 DNA reads TGTGCCAGCAGTGGTGGCTCCCTATCTCACGAGCAGTACTTC. Translated: CASSGGSLSHEQYF.

The chain joins TRBV27 to TRBJ1-2; D uncertain. The CDR3 spans 15 residues. Per the germline V gene, CDR1 is MNHEY and CDR2 is SMNVEV (reference sequence). V was trimmed by 5 bases and J by 3 bases, leaving 16 bases between them. The CDR3 sequence: CASSQLSPEDYGYTF. Written as DNA, the CDR3 is TGTGCCAGCAGTCAACTTTCTCCGGAGGACTATGGCTACACCTTC.

The chain employs TRBV6-6 and TRBJ2-5, with 8 bases identical to TRBD2. The CDR3 has 14 amino acids. V shed 2 bases, J shed 5 bases, and the junction held 4 bases outside the gene matches. The germline V gene has CDR1 MNHNY and CDR2 SVGAGI (reference sequence). The CDR3 DNA reads as TGTGCCAGCAGTTACGATCCGGGAGGGGAGACCCAGTACTTC. Encoded protein: CASSYDPGGETQYF.